This T cell receptor (beta chain) stems from a study of OX40 agonist ivuxolimab in advanced cancers. Trimming stripped 1 base from V and 13 bases from J, with 6 bases between. The CDR3 consists of 11 residues. Germline V gives CDR1 SGHDT, CDR2 YYEEEE. The method was immunoSEQ multiplex PCR; TCRdb's version includes in-frame clones alone and lacks a portion of them. The sample lists around 100,000 clones, 90% to 95% occurring once. This sequence originates from an adult with an advanced solid tumor such as melanoma, head and neck, liver or kidney cancer. This sample comprised CD4+ or CD8+ T cells sorted from blood, obtained in a trial of the OX40 agonist ivuxolimab. The V and J genes are TRBV5-6 and TRBJ1-6; no definite D call. This chain's CDR3 is CASSLQGPLHF. For the CDR3, the DNA is TGTGCCAGCAGCTTGCAAGGGCCCCTCCACTTT.